This TCR beta chain was identified during a study of blood T cell repertoires in COVID-19. Study-level information: Nucleic acid was either cDNA or gDNA, and it came from T cells, B-cell-depleted T cells, or PBMCs.

Produced via immunoSEQ multiplex PCR; TCRdb's table is partial and in-frame only. This sample has about 430,000 clones, with 80% to 90% found just once. Germline V gene sequence: CDR1 MNHEY, CDR2 SMNVEV (reference sequence). The CDR3 has 11 amino acids. Trimming cost V 5 bases and J 10 bases, with 9 bases left between them. This clonotype originated in a young man with COVID-19, enrolled during active disease. The chain recombines TRBV27 with TRBJ2-1; D perhaps matches TRBD2 (5 bases). Source material: peripheral blood. CDR3: CASSRGLEQFF. CDR3 sequence (DNA): TGTGCCAGCAGTAGAGGACTGGAGCAGTTCTTC.